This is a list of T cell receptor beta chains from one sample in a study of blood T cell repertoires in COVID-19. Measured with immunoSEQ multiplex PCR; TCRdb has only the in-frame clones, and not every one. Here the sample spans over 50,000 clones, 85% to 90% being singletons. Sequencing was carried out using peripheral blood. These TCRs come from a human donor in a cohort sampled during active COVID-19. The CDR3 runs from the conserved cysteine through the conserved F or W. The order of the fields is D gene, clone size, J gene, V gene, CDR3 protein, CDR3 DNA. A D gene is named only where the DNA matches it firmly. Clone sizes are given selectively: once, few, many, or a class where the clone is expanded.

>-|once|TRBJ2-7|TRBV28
CASNQQVPFSYF
TGTGCCAGCAACCAGCAGGTACCGTTTTCGTACTTC
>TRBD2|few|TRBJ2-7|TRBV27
CASSRGLAGPYSEQYF
TGTGCCAGCAGTCGGGGACTAGCGGGACCCTACTCCGAGCAGTACTTC
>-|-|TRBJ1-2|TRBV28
CASSPITAVGGYTF
TGTGCCAGCAGTCCAATAACAGCCGTTGGCGGCTACACCTTC
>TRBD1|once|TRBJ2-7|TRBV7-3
CASSLKGTGSHEQYF
TGTGCCAGCAGCTTAAAAGGGACAGGGAGCCACGAGCAGTACTTC
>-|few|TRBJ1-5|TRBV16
CASSVTGNQPQHF
TGTGCCAGCAGTGTTACAGGAAATCAGCCCCAGCATTTT
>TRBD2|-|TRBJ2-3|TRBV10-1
CASSEASGRELDTQYF
TGCGCCAGCAGTGAGGCTAGCGGTAGAGAATTGGATACGCAGTATTTT
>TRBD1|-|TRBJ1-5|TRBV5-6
CASSSGGQGGTQPQHF
TGTGCCAGCAGCTCAGGAGGTCAGGGGGGCACTCAGCCCCAGCATTTT
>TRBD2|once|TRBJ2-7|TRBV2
CASSPTGTSGSSYEQYF
TGTGCCAGCAGCCCCACCGGGACTAGCGGGAGCTCCTACGAGCAGTACTTC
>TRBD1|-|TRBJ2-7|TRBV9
CASSVGTYGDSPYEQYF
TGTGCCAGCAGCGTAGGTACGTACGGGGACAGTCCCTACGAGCAGTACTTC
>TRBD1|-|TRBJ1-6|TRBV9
CASSFLGQPDNSPLHF
TGTGCCAGCAGCTTCCTGGGACAGCCGGATAATTCACCCCTCCACTTT
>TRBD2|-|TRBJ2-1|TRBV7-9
CASSLGRSGGRGDEQFF
TGTGCCAGCAGCTTAGGGAGGTCGGGCGGGAGAGGAGATGAGCAGTTCTTC